These 18 T cell receptor beta chains came from one sample sequenced in a study of OX40 agonist ivuxolimab in advanced cancers. Using immunoSEQ multiplex PCR, the repertoire was profiled, and TCRdb retains in-frame clones only, with some absent. Of more than 45,000 clones listed, 80% to 85% are singletons. The sequences come from CD4+ or CD8+ T cells sorted from blood, collected in a trial of the OX40 agonist ivuxolimab. These receptors all stem from an adult with an advanced solid tumor such as melanoma, head and neck, liver or kidney cancer.

This chain joins TRBV2 and TRBJ2-7, with 13 bases aligning to TRBD2. The CDR3 sequence is 20 residues long. V dropped 8 bases and J dropped 0; count of bases not matched to a gene: 19. The germline gives CDR1 SNHLY, CDR2 FYNNEI. The CDR3 here is CASSTRGGLAGEWGSYEQYF. The CDR3, as DNA: TGTGCCAGCTCCACCCGGGGTGGACTAGCGGGAGAGTGGGGCTCCTACGAGCAGTACTTC.

This clone was seen a handful of times. The CDR3 DNA sequence: TGTGCCAGCCAGGCCGAATATAATTCACCCCTCCACTTT. Its translation is CASQAEYNSPLHF. V gene TRBV2 combines with J gene TRBJ1-6, with unresolved D. V lost 8 bases and J 4 bases, leaving 9 bases between the germline ends. The V gene's germline CDR1 is SNHLY and CDR2 FYNNEI. The CDR3 loop spans 13 amino acids. Variable domain in full (rest from reference TRBV2 and TRBJ1-6): EPEVTQTPSHQVTQMGQEVILRCVPISNHLYFYWYRQILGQKVEFLVSFYNNEISEKSEIFDDQFSVERPDGSNFTLKIRSTKLEDSAMYFCASQAEYNSPLHFGNGTRLTVT.

The chain uses TRBV7-9 and TRBJ1-1, with D uncertain. V was shortened by 5 bases and J by 9 bases, with 19 bases between the two germline ends. This CDR3 is 14 amino acids long. The V gene's germline CDR1 is SEHNR and CDR2 FQNEAQ (reference sequence). The CDR3 sequence: CASSGRAGPIKAFF. CDR3 nucleotides: TGTGCCAGCAGCGGCCGAGCGGGTCCAATTAAAGCTTTCTTT.

This clone was counted between two and nine times. This sequence joins TRBV5-4 and TRBJ2-7, with D tentatively TRBD1 or TRBD2 (5 bases each). CDR3 size: 15 residues. Per the germline V gene, CDR1 is SGHNT and CDR2 is YYREEE (reference sequence). V was cut by 1 base and J by 3 bases, with 14 bases left in between. The CDR3 DNA is TGTGCCAGCAGCTTGCCGGGCCAGGGAGTCTACGAGCAGTACTTC. It yields the protein CASSLPGQGVYEQYF.

This rearrangement joins TRBV7-6 to TRBJ2-5, with TRBD1 as a possible D gene (5 bases). The CDR3 contains 15 residues. V dropped 2 bases and J dropped 4 bases, with 14 bases sitting between them. Germline values: CDR1 SGHVS, CDR2 FNYEAQ. In DNA form, the CDR3 reads TGTGCCAGCAGCTTAAGTCAGGGCTGGAGAGAGACCCAGTACTTC. Its protein is CASSLSQGWRETQYF.

The chain has TRBV28 and TRBJ1-2; possible D gene TRBD1, 5 bases. The CDR3 covers 13 residues. The germline V and J ends were trimmed by 6 bases and 2 bases, with 10 bases remaining between them. From germline, CDR1 is MDHEN and CDR2 SYDVKM. As DNA, the CDR3 is TGTGCCAGCAGCCCGGACACAAACTATGGCTACACCTTC. Translated, it gives CASSPDTNYGYTF.

The chain uses TRBV7-5 and TRBJ1-5; the DNA was not compared with TRBD1, the D call given in the table. TRBV7-5 is designated a pseudogene. The CDR3 length is 16 residues. CDR3 residues: CARSNWTPDSHQPQHF. CDR3 nucleotides: TGTGCCAGAAGCAATTGGACACCCGACAGCCATCAGCCCCAGCATTTT.

The count of this clone is one. The chain links TRBV2 to TRBJ1-2; D is unclear. Germline values: CDR1 SNHLY, CDR2 FYNNEI. Trimming took 7 bases from V and 4 from J, leaving 19 bases between them. This CDR3 is 15 amino acids long. CDR3 DNA: TGTGCCAGCACCTTTGACCGGGCCCCCTCCTATGGCTACACCTTC. It is translated as CASTFDRAPSYGYTF.

V and J are TRBV13 and TRBJ2-2, with D perhaps matching TRBD1 or TRBD2 (5 bases each). Trimming removed 5 bases at V and 15 bases at J, with 16 bases between. The germline CDR1 and CDR2 sequences are PRHDT and FYEKMQ (reference sequence). This CDR3 has 12 amino acids. The CDR3 loop reads CASSTGDQVVFF. The CDR3 DNA sequence: TGTGCCAGCAGCACCGGGGACCAAGTTGTGTTTTTT.

As for this clone: This same CDR3 is encoded by further DNA sequences in the sample. The rearrangement joins TRBV7-9 to TRBJ1-5; 10 bases line up with TRBD1. Losses at the gene ends were 5 bases for V and 2 bases for J; bases not matched to a gene: 3. The CDR3 covers 15 residues. The V gene's germline CDR1 is SEHNR and CDR2 FQNEAQ (reference sequence). As DNA, the CDR3 is TGTGCCAGCAGCCCCGGACAGGGGGGCAATCAGCCCCAGCATTTT. Amino acids: CASSPGQGGNQPQHF.

In this sample, this clone turned up a few times. The V call is TRBV7-5, the J call TRBJ2-1; TRBD2 was called by the table and not checked on the DNA. TRBV7-5 is given as a pseudogene. The CDR3 covers 13 residues. The CDR3 DNA is TGTGCCAGCAACCGGGGTATAGATCATGAGCAGTTCTTC. It is translated as CASNRGIDHEQFF.

V is TRBV9 and J is TRBJ2-1, with D tentatively TRBD2 (6 bases). The germline V and J ends were trimmed by 3 bases and 6 bases, with 10 bases remaining between them. The germline V gene has CDR1 SGDLS and CDR2 YYNGEE. The CDR3 contains 13 residues. The CDR3 protein is CASSGGVGNEQFF. CDR3 nucleotides: TGTGCCAGCAGCGGCGGGGTAGGCAATGAGCAGTTCTTC.

V gene TRBV6-5 combines with J gene TRBJ1-1; D call uncertain. V was cut by 7 bases and J by 0 bases, with 12 bases left in between. The CDR3 sequence is 14 residues long. CDR1 and CDR2 from the germline V gene are MNHEY and SVGAGI. The DNA for the CDR3 is TGTGCCAGCAAAAGACAAGACATGAACACTGAAGCTTTCTTT. Protein sequence: CASKRQDMNTEAFF.

The CDR3, as DNA: TGTGCCAGCAGCCCTATACCCTACGAGCAGTACTTC. As protein: CASSPIPYEQYF. The V and J genes are TRBV7-8 and TRBJ2-7; no definite D call. The CDR3 is 12 residues long. V dropped 5 bases and J dropped 2 bases, with 7 bases sitting between them. Germline V gene data show CDR1 as SGHVS and CDR2 as FQNEAQ.

The gene calls are TRBV28 and TRBJ1-5; 10 bases agree with TRBD1. The CDR3 extends over 16 amino acids. CDR1 MDHEN and CDR2 SYDVKM come from the germline V gene. Germline trimming cut 6 bases from V and 4 bases from J; bases unmatched to any gene: 9. CDR3 region: CASSPLGTGANQPQHF. The CDR3 bases are TGTGCCAGCAGCCCCTTAGGGACAGGGGCAAATCAGCCCCAGCATTTT.

Comments on this clone: Other DNA variants within this sample encode the same CDR3. The rearrangement uses TRBV2 and TRBJ2-7; no reliable D call. The CDR3 covers 10 residues. The germline V gene has CDR1 SNHLY and CDR2 FYNNEI. V was pared by 4 bases and J by 4 bases, with 2 bases between. The DNA of the CDR3 is TGTGCCAGCAGTGGTTACGAGCAGTACTTC. This sequence encodes CASSGYEQYF.

V and J are TRBV2 and TRBJ1-1; D might be TRBD1 (5 bases). The CDR3 is 22 amino acids. The ends were cut back, 3 bases at V and 1 base at J, with 33 bases in the middle. Germline CDR1 is SNHLY and CDR2 is FYNNEI. CDR3 nucleotides: TGTGCCAGCAGTGAGGGGCAGGGAATTTCCTCCCGATCCTCGTTTGGGAACACTGAAGCTTTCTTT. It encodes CASSEGQGISSRSSFGNTEAFF.

This sequence joins TRBV28 and TRBJ1-4; a possible D gene is TRBD1 (5 bases). The CDR3 consists of 16 residues. Germline loops: CDR1 MDHEN, CDR2 SYDVKM. Trimming cost V 6 bases and J 0 bases, with 14 bases left between them. This chain's CDR3 is CASRGETAATNEKLFF. Here the CDR3 DNA reads TGTGCCAGCAGGGGGGAAACAGCCGCAACTAATGAAAAACTGTTTTTT.